The clone carrying this T cell receptor beta chain was recorded a few times. Antigen specificity is unknown. Preparing the TCRbeta library involved the use of unique molecular identifiers. One entry per CDR3 protein results from TCRdb running MiXCR on the PCR reads. This table holds 450,000 to 700,000 distinct CDR3 sequences, more than 20% found once. The data derive from a study of T-cell reconstitution after alpha-beta-depleted transplantation in children. Findings and caveats of the study: Reportedly, roughly two months post-transplant, alpha-beta T cells arose from several hundred expanded graft clones. One year post-transplant, T-cell counts and diversity were largely derived from T cells produced anew. Surviving recipient T cells and thymic progenitors produced the high day-60 TCRbeta diversity seen in some patients.

This CDR3 contains 14 residues. CDR1 is SGHRS and CDR2 is YFSETQ in the germline V gene. The V end was cut by 4 bases, the J end by 7 bases, with 15 bases between. The chain links TRBV5-1 to TRBJ2-1; possible D gene TRBD1, 6 bases. This clonotype was sampled from a boy in the first two years of life with Wiskott-Aldrich syndrome, due to receive a stem cell transplant. This material consisted of PBMCs, taken before TCRalphabeta/CD19-depleted stem cell transplant. In DNA form, the CDR3 reads TGCGCCAGCAGCCGGTACAGGGTCTTGAATGAGCAGTTCTTC. Encoded protein: CASSRYRVLNEQFF.